These 25 T cell receptor beta chains were sequenced from one sample in a study of blood T cell repertoires in COVID-19. The assay was immunoSEQ multiplex PCR, and TCRdb's table has in-frame clones only and misses some. In the table there are 200,000 or so clones, roughly 90% of which are singletons. The sample comprised peripheral blood. The receptors come from a woman aged 60-75 years with acute or convalescent COVID-19.

The V gene is TRBV21-1, the J gene TRBJ1-1. TRBV21-1 is a listed pseudogene. The CDR3 has 10 residues. CDR3 in amino acids: CASNGGCAFF. In DNA form, the CDR3 reads TGTGCCAGCAACGGGGGTTGTGCTTTCTTT.

V and J are TRBV10-3 and TRBJ2-7; no definite D call. Trimming removed 10 bases from V and 7 bases from J, with 20 bases in between. The CDR3 is 13 amino acids. The germline CDR1 and CDR2 sequences are ENHRY and SYGVKD. CDR3 sequence (DNA): TGTGCCACCCTTTCACAGCCTCGTCGAGAGCAGTACTTC. The encoded protein is CATLSQPRREQYF.

Here the CDR3 DNA reads TGCAGCGTTGAACAGGGTCGGAACTATGGCTACACCTTC. Protein sequence: CSVEQGRNYGYTF. V is TRBV29-1 and J is TRBJ1-2, with D possibly TRBD1 on 5 matching bases. Germline V gene sequence: CDR1 SQVTM, CDR2 ANQGSEA. The V end lost 2 bases, the J end lost 2 bases, and 9 bases lay between the germline ends. This CDR3 is 13 amino acids long. Full variable domain (rest looked up from reference TRBV29-1 and TRBJ1-2): SAVISQKPSRDICQRGTSLTIQCQVDSQVTMMFWYRQQPGQSLTLIATANQGSEATYESGFVIDKFPISRPNLTFSTLTVSNMSPEDSSIYLCSVEQGRNYGYTFGSGTRLTVV.

This rearrangement joins TRBV7-9 to TRBJ2-1; D call uncertain. The CDR3 sequence is 13 residues long. Germline CDR1 reads SEHNR; CDR2 reads FQNEAQ (reference sequence). The V end lost 0 bases, the J end lost 6 bases, and 6 bases lay between the germline ends. The DNA for the CDR3 is TGTGCCAGCAGCTTAGCACAGATCAATGAGCAGTTCTTC. This codes for CASSLAQINEQFF.

This sequence joins TRBV28 and TRBJ2-5; 8 bases fit TRBD2. The CDR3 runs 14 residues. From germline, CDR1 is MDHEN and CDR2 SYDVKM. V was clipped by 7 bases and J by 4 bases; unmatched bases: 8. Written as DNA, the CDR3 is TGTGCCAGCATCCCGGGGGGGCCGCGAGAGACCCAGTACTTC. This translates into CASIPGGPRETQYF.

V gene TRBV2 combines with J gene TRBJ1-4; 11 bases agree with TRBD1. J gave up 7 bases and V 6 bases, and 4 bases lay outside the gene matches. CDR1 is SNHLY and CDR2 is FYNNEI in the germline V gene. The CDR3 totals 14 residues. CDR3 region: CASSLGTGGEKLFF. CDR3 sequence (DNA): TGTGCCAGCAGCCTCGGGACAGGGGGTGAAAAACTGTTTTTT.

CDR3 DNA sequence: TGCGCCAGCAGCTTTGACGCCTCGGAGGGCACTGAAGCTTTCTTT. This codes for CASSFDASEGTEAFF. The genes are TRBV5-1 and TRBJ1-1; no clear D. The germline CDR1 and CDR2 sequences are SGHRS and YFSETQ. CDR3 length: 15 residues. Trimming pared 2 bases from V and 4 bases from J, leaving 15 bases between.

This clone was seen just once. This chain uses TRBV7-9 with TRBJ2-7, with a weak D call TRBD1 (5 bases). The V gene's germline CDR1 is SEHNR and CDR2 FQNEAQ (reference sequence). The V and J ends lost 5 bases and 9 bases respectively, with 20 bases between them. The CDR3 consists of 14 residues. The CDR3 DNA reads TGTGCCAGCAGCCACCCGGCACCAACAGGATTGCAGTACTTC. It encodes CASSHPAPTGLQYF.

The rearrangement joins TRBV14 to TRBJ1-1; perhaps TRBD1 as D (5 bases). The germline V and J ends were trimmed by 3 bases and 0 bases, with 8 bases remaining between them. Germline-derived CDR1 and CDR2 are SGHDN and FVKESK. CDR3 length: 14 amino acids. In nucleotides, the CDR3 is TGTGCCAGCAGCCATGGCAGGGTGAACACTGAAGCTTTCTTT. The encoded protein is CASSHGRVNTEAFF.

The V and J genes are TRBV2 and TRBJ2-5, with 10 bases aligning to TRBD2. Germline trimming cut 4 bases from V and 4 bases from J; bases unmatched to any gene: 9. The length of the CDR3 is 16 residues. From germline, CDR1 is SNHLY and CDR2 FYNNEI. CDR3: CASSADSGRKGETQYF. CDR3 sequence (DNA): TGTGCCAGCAGTGCAGATAGCGGGAGGAAGGGAGAGACCCAGTACTTC.

The chain is built from TRBV6-5 and TRBJ1-1; D might be TRBD1 (5 bases). The CDR3 is 11 amino acids. From germline, CDR1 is MNHEY and CDR2 SVGAGI. V was pared by 7 bases and J by 11 bases, with 14 bases between. The chain's CDR3 is CASTGWGSAFF. CDR3 bases: TGTGCCAGCACAGGGTGGGGTTCGGCTTTCTTT.

V is TRBV6-5 and J is TRBJ2-2, with D possibly matching TRBD1 (5 bases). The CDR3 covers 13 residues. Germline CDR1 and CDR2: MNHEY and SVGAGI. Trimming removed 0 bases from V and 7 bases from J, with 6 bases in between. In nucleotides, the CDR3 is TGTGCCAGCAGTTACTCGGGGCACGGGGAGCTGTTTTTT. It is translated as CASSYSGHGELFF.

This clone has just one count. The chain recombines TRBV3-1 (or the pseudogene TRBV3-2) with TRBJ1-3; D is possibly TRBD1 (6 bases). The CDR3 totals 15 residues. Germline CDR1 reads LGHDT; CDR2 reads YNNKEL (reference sequence). V lost 1 base to trimming and J lost 3 bases, with 10 bases between them. The CDR3 DNA follows: TGTGCCAGCAGCCAAGCCAGGGGCATTGGAAACACCATATATTTT. This encodes CASSQARGIGNTIYF.

This sequence joins TRBV7-8 and TRBJ2-1, with TRBD2 identical over 10 bases. J was trimmed by 4 bases and V by 6 bases; bases with no gene match: 12. Per the germline V gene, CDR1 is SGHVS and CDR2 is FQNEAQ. This CDR3 contains 17 residues. The CDR3, as DNA: TGTGCCAGCAGTCCGACTGGAGCGGGAGGGGGATACAATGAGCAGTTCTTC. Translated: CASSPTGAGGGYNEQFF.

The V and J genes are TRBV7-9 and TRBJ2-7, with D possibly being TRBD1 (6 bases). V was clipped by 9 bases and J by 3 bases, with 12 bases between them. Germline-derived CDR1 and CDR2 are SEHNR and FQNEAQ (reference sequence). The CDR3 totals 12 residues. CDR3 loop: CASTRDNYEQYF. The CDR3 DNA reads as TGTGCCAGTACCCGGGACAACTACGAGCAGTACTTC.

The J gene is TRBJ2-2, the V gene TRBV5-4, with TRBD2 identical over 7 bases. V lost 6 bases and J lost 2; bases outside the gene matches: 10. CDR1 is SGHNT, CDR2 YYREEE, per germline (reference sequence). This CDR3 comprises 16 residues. As DNA, the CDR3 is TGTGCCAGCAACTCGGGGGGACCAACTAACACCGGGGAGCTGTTTTTT. The encoded protein is CASNSGGPTNTGELFF.

This clone occurred once. The chain carries TRBV6-5 and TRBJ1-1, with D perhaps matching TRBD1 (5 bases). In germline, CDR1 is MNHEY, CDR2 SVGAGI. This CDR3 is 15 amino acids long. V was pared by 6 bases and J by 2 bases, with 16 bases between. DNA of the CDR3: TGTGCCAGCAGCGCTTCAATGACAGTCAACACTGAAGCTTTCTTT. It is translated as CASSASMTVNTEAFF.

Notes on this clone: At one boundary the junction diverges from the germline segment, which might be a read error. This rearrangement joins TRBV4-2 to TRBJ1-3, with a tentative D call TRBD1 (6 bases). CDR3 length equals 14 residues. Germline CDR1 LGHNA, CDR2 YNFKEQ. CDR3 coding DNA: TGTGCCAGCAGCTCCGGACAGACTGGAATCACCATATATTTT. Amino acid sequence: CASSSGQTGITIYF.

The rearrangement joins TRBV7-8 to TRBJ2-7; 15 bases line up with TRBD2. Germline trimming cut 3 bases from V and 2 bases from J; bases unmatched to any gene: 5. The length of the CDR3 is 17 residues. The germline V gene encodes CDR1 SGHVS and CDR2 FQNEAQ. CDR3 nucleotides: TGTGCCAGCAGCTTTGGGACTAGCGGGAGGTCTACCTACGAGCAGTACTTC. Its protein product is CASSFGTSGRSTYEQYF. The whole variable domain, filled in from reference TRBV7-8 and TRBJ2-7, reads GAGVSQSPRYKVAKRGQDVALRCDPISGHVSLFWYQQALGQGPEFLTYFQNEAQLDKSGLPSDRFFAERPEGSVSTLKIQRTQQEDSAVYLCASSFGTSGRSTYEQYFGPGTRLTVT.

This chain links TRBV30 with TRBJ1-1; D uncertain. V lost 7 bases and J 0 bases, leaving 6 bases between the germline ends. There are 11 residues in the CDR3. The germline gives CDR1 GTSNPN, CDR2 SVGIG (reference sequence). The CDR3 DNA is TGTGCCTCCTCGGTGAACACTGAAGCTTTCTTT. This encodes CASSVNTEAFF.

J is TRBJ2-7 and V is TRBV7-8; D might be TRBD2 (5 bases). The V gene lost 5 bases and the J gene lost 0 bases, with 11 bases spanning the gap. The CDR3 contains 14 residues. From germline, CDR1 is SGHVS and CDR2 FQNEAQ. The CDR3 DNA is TGTGCCAGCAGCCTACTTGCGGGCTCCTACGAGCAGTACTTC. Translating gives CASSLLAGSYEQYF.

V usage is TRBV20-1 and J usage is TRBJ2-1; no firm D call. CDR1 and CDR2 from the germline V gene are DFQATT and SNEGSKA (reference sequence). Trimming removed 3 bases from V and 3 bases from J, with 18 bases in between. This CDR3 has 16 amino acids. CDR3 in amino acids: CSASVYGPVDYNEQFF. The CDR3 nucleotides are TGCAGTGCTAGTGTATATGGGCCCGTAGACTACAATGAGCAGTTCTTC.

This chain uses TRBV5-1 with TRBJ1-2, with 9 bases lining up with TRBD1. Germline CDR1 and CDR2: SGHRS and YFSETQ. The CDR3 spans 19 residues. Trimming at V came to 3 bases and at J to 0 bases, leaving 15 bases not matched to a gene. The CDR3 loop is CASSSRPEVGQGANYGYTF. The CDR3 DNA reads as TGCGCCAGCAGCTCCCGACCGGAGGTGGGACAGGGAGCTAACTATGGCTACACCTTC.

The chain joins TRBV18 to TRBJ1-6; possibly TRBD1 for D (6 bases). The V and J ends lost 8 bases and 9 bases respectively, with 17 bases between them. The CDR3 runs to 14 residues. Germline CDR1 and CDR2: KGHSH and LQKENI. CDR3: CASRQGQNGSPLHF. DNA for the CDR3: TGTGCCAGCCGACAAGGACAGAATGGTTCACCCCTCCACTTT.

The chain links TRBV30 to TRBJ1-2; maybe TRBD1 (5 bases). In germline, CDR1 is GTSNPN, CDR2 SVGIG (reference sequence). Trimming removed 3 bases from V and 6 bases from J, with 11 bases in between. The CDR3 spans 12 residues. The CDR3 protein is CAWRPQGHGYTF. In DNA, the CDR3 is TGTGCCTGGAGGCCCCAGGGTCATGGCTACACCTTC.